Presented here are 18 T cell receptor beta chains from one specimen sequenced in a study of cytomegalovirus exposure and HLA in healthy donors. The PCR employed 60 Vbeta primers together with 13 Jbeta primers. Here immunoSEQ multiplex PCR was the method, and the copy in TCRdb shows in-frame clones only, minus some. The data hold about 110,000 clones, with about 80% observed a single time. The material sequenced was PBMCs. Source of these receptors: a man aged 25-40 years in good health and CMV-seropositive.

This clone was found a few times. The rearrangement links TRBV11-2 to TRBJ2-1, with D possibly TRBD2 on 7 matching bases. Trimming stripped 6 bases from V and 4 bases from J, with 10 bases between. The CDR3 totals 13 residues. Germline CDR1 is SGHAT and CDR2 is FQNNGV. The DNA for the CDR3 is TGTGCCAGCAGGGGAGGGGGTTACAATGAGCAGTTCTTC. Translating gives CASRGGGYNEQFF.

The CDR3 sequence: CASSIGRNSPLHF. The CDR3 DNA sequence: TGTGCCAGCTCCATTGGGAGGAATTCACCCCTCCACTTT. The chain recombines TRBV2 with TRBJ1-6, with D unresolved. The CDR3 sequence is 13 residues long. The germline V gene has CDR1 SNHLY and CDR2 FYNNEI. Trimming removed 8 bases from V and 7 bases from J, with 12 bases in between.

Only a few counts were recorded for this clone. The CDR3 DNA follows: TGTGCCAGCAGCCAAGAGGCTAGCGGGTTGACCTACGAGCAGTACTTC. It translates to CASSQEASGLTYEQYF. V gene TRBV4-2 combines with J gene TRBJ2-7; 8 bases fit TRBD2. Germline CDR1 and CDR2: LGHNA and YNFKEQ. The length of the CDR3 is 16 residues. The ends lost 0 bases at V and 2 bases at J; junction bases unmatched: 6.

Of note for this clone: The junction departs from germline at one end; a sequencing error may be responsible. This chain joins TRBV5-8 and TRBJ2-6; possible D gene TRBD1, 5 bases. The CDR3 runs 15 residues. The germline V gene has CDR1 SGHTS and CDR2 YDEGEE. The CDR3 bases are TGTGCCAGCAGCTTGGCGGCCTCTGGGGCCAACGGCCTGACTTTC. Amino acid sequence: CASSLAASGANGLTF. The full variable domain, rest sourced from reference TRBV5-8 and TRBJ2-6, is EAGVTQSPTHLIKTRGQQATLRCSPISGHTSVYWYQQALGLGLQFLLWYDEGEERNRGNFPPRFSGRQFPNYSSELNVNALELEDSALYLCASSLAASGANGLTFGAGSRLTVL.

The chain employs TRBV18 and TRBJ1-1; TRBD1 is a possible D gene (5 bases). The CDR3 is 14 amino acids. CDR1 is KGHSH and CDR2 is LQKENI in the germline V gene. Trimming took 4 bases from V and 1 from J, leaving 10 bases between them. The CDR3 reads CASSRGAENTEAFF. In nucleotides, the CDR3 is TGTGCCAGCTCACGGGGCGCAGAGAACACTGAAGCTTTCTTT.

This clone was recorded once. V gene TRBV12-5 combines with J gene TRBJ2-5, with a possible D match to TRBD2 (6 bases). The V and J ends lost 4 bases and 5 bases respectively, with 17 bases between them. CDR1 is LGHNT and CDR2 is FRNRAP in the germline V gene. The CDR3 is 15 residues long. The CDR3 DNA follows: TGTGCTAGTGGTTCCCTGGCGTCACGGGGGGAGACCCAGTACTTC. It encodes CASGSLASRGETQYF.

The V and J genes are TRBV5-1 and TRBJ2-3, with D unresolved. The CDR3 spans 14 residues. CDR1 is SGHRS, CDR2 YFSETQ, per germline. V was trimmed by 2 bases and J by 0 bases, leaving 7 bases between them. In DNA form, the CDR3 reads TGCGCCAGCAGCTTTGGCCAGAGCACAGATACGCAGTATTTT. Its protein product is CASSFGQSTDTQYF.

The chain recombines TRBV30 with TRBJ1-2; D remains ambiguous. CDR3 length equals 13 residues. In germline, CDR1 is GTSNPN, CDR2 SVGIG (reference sequence). Between the trimmed V and J ends, which lost 0 bases and 6 bases, there was a span of 11 bases. CDR3 sequence reads: CAWSVGFGDGYTF. Written as DNA, the CDR3 is TGTGCCTGGAGTGTCGGGTTTGGCGATGGCTACACCTTC.

The table lists this clone with a few counts. The rearrangement joins TRBV6-5 to TRBJ1-2, with TRBD1 matching over 7 bases. The CDR3 extends over 14 amino acids. Per the germline V gene, CDR1 is MNHEY and CDR2 is SVGAGI. V was clipped by 0 bases and J by 4 bases; unmatched bases: 2. The CDR3 here is CASSYSNRGYGYTF. For the CDR3, the DNA is TGTGCCAGCAGTTACTCGAACAGGGGCTATGGCTACACCTTC.

CDR3 nucleotide sequence: TGTGCCAGCTCACCAAGACCGTCGGGAAATAAGGCTGGAAACACCATATATTTT. It is translated as CASSPRPSGNKAGNTIYF. The rearrangement uses TRBV18 and TRBJ1-3, with D hard to call. Germline V gives CDR1 KGHSH, CDR2 LQKENI. V was clipped by 2 bases and J by 2 bases, with 19 bases between them. This CDR3 region has 18 residues.

The chain couples TRBV5-6 to TRBJ1-1, with TRBD1 identical over 10 bases. CDR3 length: 15 amino acids. Germline V lookup: CDR1 SGHDT, CDR2 YYEEEE. V shed 3 bases, J shed 4 bases, and the junction held 6 bases outside the gene matches. CDR3 sequence: CASSWMTGGITEAFF. In DNA form, the CDR3 reads TGTGCCAGCAGCTGGATGACAGGGGGCATCACTGAAGCTTTCTTT.

As to this clone: Mismatch with germline at one junction end may stem from a read error. The chain couples TRBV7-9 to TRBJ2-7; 9 bases match TRBD1. The CDR3 has 11 amino acids. Germline CDR1 SEHNR, CDR2 FQNEAQ (reference sequence). Written as DNA, the CDR3 is TGTGCCAGCAGCTCGGGACAGGGAGGGGACTTC. This codes for CASSSGQGGDF.

This clone was detected only a few times. The rearrangement uses TRBV2 and TRBJ2-1; 7 bases agree with TRBD2. V was pared by 6 bases and J by 5 bases, with 7 bases of the junction left unmatched. CDR1 and CDR2 from the germline V gene are SNHLY and FYNNEI. The CDR3 sequence is 14 residues long. In DNA, the CDR3 is TGTGCCAGCAGATGGACTAGAGGGGACAATGAGCAGTTCTTC. Residues: CASRWTRGDNEQFF.

This clone was seen only a few times. The chain joins TRBV7-7 to TRBJ2-5; the match to TRBD2 covers 12 bases. This CDR3 has 15 amino acids. Germline CDR1 is SSHAT and CDR2 is FNYEAQ (reference sequence). This CDR3 is CASAPGLAGQETQYF. Here the CDR3 DNA reads TGTGCTAGCGCCCCCGGACTAGCGGGGCAAGAGACCCAGTACTTC.

CDR3 in amino acids: CASSQSTGFYGYTF. CDR3 sequence (DNA): TGTGCCAGCAGCCAATCGACAGGATTCTATGGCTACACCTTC. The chain employs TRBV7-2 and TRBJ1-2; possible D gene TRBD1, 6 bases. Germline V gene data show CDR1 as SGHTA and CDR2 as FQGNSA. Trimming shortened V by 5 bases and J by 4 bases, and 14 bases separated the two germline ends. This CDR3 spans 14 amino acids.

This clone has just a few counts. This sequence joins TRBV5-1 and TRBJ1-4, with a weak D call TRBD1 (5 bases). The germline V gene encodes CDR1 SGHRS and CDR2 YFSETQ. The length of the CDR3 is 15 residues. Trimming removed 3 bases at V and 0 bases at J, with 9 bases between. The DNA for the CDR3 is TGCGCCAGCAGCTACACAGGTTCAACTAATGAAAAACTGTTTTTT. Translation: CASSYTGSTNEKLFF.

The V and J genes are TRBV6-5 and TRBJ2-7, with 7 bases identical to TRBD2. Germline V lookup: CDR1 MNHEY, CDR2 SVGAGI. There are 14 residues in the CDR3. The trim removed 4 bases at V and 3 bases at J, leaving 6 bases unmatched. CDR3 bases: TGTGCCAGCAGTTCCGGGGGGTGGAACTACGAGCAGTACTTC. This gives the protein CASSSGGWNYEQYF.

This chain joins TRBV4-2 and TRBJ2-7; 9 nucleotides match TRBD2. CDR3 length equals 15 residues. Germline V lookup: CDR1 LGHNA, CDR2 YNFKEQ. V gave up 1 base and J gave up 6 bases; unmatched junction bases: 7. CDR3 protein: CASSQGIAGVREQYF. The CDR3 DNA reads as TGTGCCAGCAGCCAAGGAATAGCGGGGGTACGCGAGCAGTACTTC.